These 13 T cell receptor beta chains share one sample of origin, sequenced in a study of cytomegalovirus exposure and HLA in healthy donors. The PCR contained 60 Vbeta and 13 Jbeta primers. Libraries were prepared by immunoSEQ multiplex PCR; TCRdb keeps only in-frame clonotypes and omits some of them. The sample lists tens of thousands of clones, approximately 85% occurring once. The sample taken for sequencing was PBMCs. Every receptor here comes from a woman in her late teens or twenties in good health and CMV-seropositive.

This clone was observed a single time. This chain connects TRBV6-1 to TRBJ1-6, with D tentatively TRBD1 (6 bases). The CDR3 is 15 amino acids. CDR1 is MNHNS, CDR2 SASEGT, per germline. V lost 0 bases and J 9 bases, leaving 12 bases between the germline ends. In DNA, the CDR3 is TGTGCCAGCAGTGAAGCGCTCAGGGGCAGTTCACCCCTCCACTTT. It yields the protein CASSEALRGSSPLHF.

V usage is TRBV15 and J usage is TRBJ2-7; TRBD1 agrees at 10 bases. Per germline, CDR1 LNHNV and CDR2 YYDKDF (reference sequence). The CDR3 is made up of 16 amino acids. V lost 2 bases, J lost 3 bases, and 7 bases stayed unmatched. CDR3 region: CATSRLGGQGFYEQYF. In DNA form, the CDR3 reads TGTGCCACCAGCAGACTGGGGGGACAGGGGTTCTACGAGCAGTACTTC.

CDR3 coding DNA: TGTGCCAGCAGCTTAAATCCGGGACTAGCCACAGATACGCAGTATTTT. It codes for CASSLNPGLATDTQYF. The chain carries TRBV7-3 and TRBJ2-3; the match to TRBD2 covers 9 bases. In germline, CDR1 is SGHTA, CDR2 FQGTGA. After removal of 1 base from V and 2 bases from J, the junction contained 4 bases not matched to a gene. The CDR3 runs 16 residues.

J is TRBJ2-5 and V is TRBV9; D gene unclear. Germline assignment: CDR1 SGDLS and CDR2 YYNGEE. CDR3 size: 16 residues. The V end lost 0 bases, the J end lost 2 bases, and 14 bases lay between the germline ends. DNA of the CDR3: TGTGCCAGCAGCGTAGACAGTGAGAATCCACAAGAGACCCAGTACTTC. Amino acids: CASSVDSENPQETQYF.

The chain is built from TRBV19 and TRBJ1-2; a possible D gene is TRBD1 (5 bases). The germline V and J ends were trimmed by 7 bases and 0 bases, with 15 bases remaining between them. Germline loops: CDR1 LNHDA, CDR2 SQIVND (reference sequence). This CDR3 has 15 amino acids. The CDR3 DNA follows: TGTGCCAGTACCCAAACAGGCTTAGCTAACTATGGCTACACCTTC. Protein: CASTQTGLANYGYTF.

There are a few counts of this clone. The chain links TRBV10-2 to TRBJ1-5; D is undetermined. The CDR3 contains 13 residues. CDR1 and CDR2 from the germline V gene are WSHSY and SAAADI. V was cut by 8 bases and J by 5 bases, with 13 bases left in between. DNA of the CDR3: TGCGCCAGCTCCTCATTGGGAGATCAGCCCCAGCATTTT. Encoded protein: CASSSLGDQPQHF.

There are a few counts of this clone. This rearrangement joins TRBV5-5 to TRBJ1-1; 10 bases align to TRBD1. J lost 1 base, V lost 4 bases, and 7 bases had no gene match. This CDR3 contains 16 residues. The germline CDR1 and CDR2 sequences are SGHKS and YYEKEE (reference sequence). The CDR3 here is CASSADRGRGNTEAFF. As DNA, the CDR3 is TGTGCCAGCAGCGCAGACAGGGGGCGGGGGAACACTGAAGCTTTCTTT.

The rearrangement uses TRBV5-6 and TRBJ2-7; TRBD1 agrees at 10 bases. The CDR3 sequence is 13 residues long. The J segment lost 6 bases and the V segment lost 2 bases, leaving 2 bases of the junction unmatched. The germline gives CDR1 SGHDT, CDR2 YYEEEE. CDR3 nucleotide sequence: TGTGCCAGCAGCTTAGACAGGGGGCGCGAGCAGTACTTC. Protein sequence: CASSLDRGREQYF.

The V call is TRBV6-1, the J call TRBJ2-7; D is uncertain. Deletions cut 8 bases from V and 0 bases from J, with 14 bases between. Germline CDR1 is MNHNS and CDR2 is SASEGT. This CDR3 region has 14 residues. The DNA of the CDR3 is TGTGCCAGCGGCGGCGACTCTAGCTCCTACGAGCAGTACTTC. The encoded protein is CASGGDSSSYEQYF.

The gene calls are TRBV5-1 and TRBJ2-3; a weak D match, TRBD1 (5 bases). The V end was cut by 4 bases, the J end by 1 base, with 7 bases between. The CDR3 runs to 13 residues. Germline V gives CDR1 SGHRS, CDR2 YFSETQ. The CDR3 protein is CASSQQGTDTQYF. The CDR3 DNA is TGCGCCAGCAGCCAACAGGGCACAGATACGCAGTATTTT.

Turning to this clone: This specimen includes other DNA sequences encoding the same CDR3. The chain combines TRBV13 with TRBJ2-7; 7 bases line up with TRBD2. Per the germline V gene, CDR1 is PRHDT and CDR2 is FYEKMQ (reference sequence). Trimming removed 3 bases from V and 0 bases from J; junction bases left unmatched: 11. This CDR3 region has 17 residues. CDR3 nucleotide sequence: TGTGCCAGCAGCTTCGCCCCCCCAGCGGGGAGCTCCTACGAGCAGTACTTC. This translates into CASSFAPPAGSSYEQYF.

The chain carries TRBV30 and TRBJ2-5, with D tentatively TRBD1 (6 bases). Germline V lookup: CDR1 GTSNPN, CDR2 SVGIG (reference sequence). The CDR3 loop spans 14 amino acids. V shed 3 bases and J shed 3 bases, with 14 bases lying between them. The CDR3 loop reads CAWSAGQFKETQYF. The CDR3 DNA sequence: TGTGCCTGGAGCGCCGGACAGTTTAAAGAGACCCAGTACTTC.

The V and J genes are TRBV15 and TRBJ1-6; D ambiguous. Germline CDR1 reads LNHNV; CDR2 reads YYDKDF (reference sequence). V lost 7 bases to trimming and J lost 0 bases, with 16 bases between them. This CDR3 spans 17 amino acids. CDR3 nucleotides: TGTGCCACCACGCGGGCCGAAACCAGCTCCTATAATTCACCCCTCCACTTT. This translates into CATTRAETSSYNSPLHF.